These 15 T cell receptor beta chains were all obtained from the same sample, sequenced in a study of shared clonotypes between healthy human individuals. TCRdb's copy holds only in-frame clones and misses some; the assay was immunoSEQ multiplex PCR. The sample shows 1 million to 1.2 million clones, 70% to 80% of them seen only once. Sequencing was done on a sample of memory CD4+ T cells from PBMCs. Subset indicated: CD45RA-negative fraction. All receptors come from a young man in good health. Some clones in this sample may be carry-over from other donors' samples.

In its sample, this clone was seen a few times. The genes are TRBV28 and TRBJ2-3; D remains ambiguous. Trimming removed 2 bases at V and 6 bases at J, with 6 bases between. CDR3 size: 12 residues. Germline V lookup: CDR1 MDHEN, CDR2 SYDVKM. CDR3 DNA: TGTGCCAGCAGTTTAGGGTTGGATACGCAGTATTTT. It encodes CASSLGLDTQYF.

The chain couples TRBV7-2 to TRBJ2-5, with 9 bases fitting TRBD2. V lost 5 bases and J lost 4; bases outside the gene matches: 8. The CDR3 sequence is 15 residues long. Germline V CDR1 and CDR2: SGHTA, FQGNSA. CDR3 nucleotides: TGTGCCAGCAGCCTCTCCGGACTAGCGACAGAGACCCAGTACTTC. Protein product: CASSLSGLATETQYF.

Concerning this clone: Different DNA sequences within this sample yield the same CDR3. V is TRBV27 and J is TRBJ2-7; tentatively, D is TRBD2 (5 bases). CDR1 and CDR2 from the germline V gene are MNHEY and SMNVEV (reference sequence). Between the trimmed V and J ends, which lost 10 bases and 0 bases, there was a span of 19 bases. This CDR3 is built from 15 residues. In nucleotides, the CDR3 is TGTGCCACCTCACCTGGGCCGGGAAGCTCCTACGAGCAGTACTTC. Residues: CATSPGPGSSYEQYF.

In its sample, this clone was seen a few times. V is TRBV7-6 and J is TRBJ1-2, with no clear D. The CDR3 runs to 13 residues. Trimming took off 3 bases at V and 1 base at J, with 6 bases between the two ends. Germline values: CDR1 SGHVS, CDR2 FNYEAQ. Written as DNA, the CDR3 is TGTGCCAGCAGCTTCAACCATAACTATGGCTACACCTTC. Its translation is CASSFNHNYGYTF.

The sample holds a few counts of this clone. The chain joins TRBV5-4 to TRBJ1-1; 10 bases are shared with TRBD1. This CDR3 spans 14 amino acids. Trimming cost V 4 bases and J 6 bases; bases outside gene matches: 6. CDR1 and CDR2 (germline): SGHNT, YYREEE (reference sequence). The CDR3 sequence: CASSARQGAAEAFF. For the CDR3, the DNA is TGTGCCAGCAGCGCCAGACAGGGGGCGGCTGAAGCTTTCTTT.

This chain connects TRBV6-1 to TRBJ2-1, with a weak D call TRBD2 (5 bases). V lost 5 bases and J 8 bases, leaving 10 bases between the germline ends. CDR1 and CDR2 (germline): MNHNS, SASEGT. The CDR3 spans 12 residues. The CDR3 reads CASSLAFHEQFF. The DNA for the CDR3 is TGTGCCAGCAGTCTAGCCTTCCATGAGCAGTTCTTC.

DNA of the CDR3: TGTGCCAGCAGCCGGGACGTCAACTATGGCTACACCTTC. Encoded protein: CASSRDVNYGYTF. The chain recombines TRBV5-4 with TRBJ1-2, with TRBD1 as a possible D gene (5 bases). The CDR3 is 13 residues long. The V end lost 4 bases, the J end lost 2 bases, and 9 bases lay between the germline ends. Germline values: CDR1 SGHNT, CDR2 YYREEE (reference sequence).

The chain couples TRBV13 to TRBJ2-6; 9 bases match TRBD1. V dropped 5 bases and J dropped 2; count of bases not matched to a gene: 13. The germline V gene has CDR1 PRHDT and CDR2 FYEKMQ (reference sequence). The CDR3 extends over 19 amino acids. This chain's CDR3 is CASSTRDRVGSPGANVLTF. The CDR3 region has the DNA TGTGCCAGCAGCACCCGGGACAGGGTAGGGAGCCCTGGGGCCAACGTCCTGACTTTC.

The CDR3 DNA follows: TGTGCTAGTGGTTTCCTTCCCGGGACAGGGGAGTGGAACACTGAAGCTTTCTTT. It yields the protein CASGFLPGTGEWNTEAFF. V usage is TRBV12-5 and J usage is TRBJ1-1; 10 bases line up with TRBD1. The CDR3 covers 18 residues. The junction had 11 bases not matched to a gene; V was cut back by 3 bases and J by 1 base. CDR1 LGHNT and CDR2 FRNRAP come from the germline V gene.

The CDR3 spells CASSLGVTGRSGANVLTF. CDR3 coding DNA: TGCGCCAGCAGCTTGGGAGTCACAGGGAGGTCTGGGGCCAACGTCCTGACTTTC. The chain combines TRBV5-1 with TRBJ2-6; the D gene could be TRBD1 or TRBD2 (6 bases each). Trimming cost V 0 bases and J 1 base, with 14 bases left between them. The CDR3 spans 18 residues. Germline values: CDR1 SGHRS, CDR2 YFSETQ.

J is TRBJ2-2 and V is TRBV28; D remains ambiguous. CDR1 is MDHEN, CDR2 SYDVKM, per germline. The CDR3 has 15 amino acids. V lost 5 bases to trimming and J lost 6 bases, with 16 bases between them. The CDR3 DNA is TGTGCCAGCAGTCCTGATCTCACCTCGGCCGGGGAGCTGTTTTTT. Translation: CASSPDLTSAGELFF. The full variable domain, its missing parts supplied by reference TRBV28 and TRBJ2-2, is DVKVTQSSRYLVKRTGEKVFLECVQDMDHENMFWYRQDPGLGLRLIYFSYDVKMKEKGDIPEGYSVSREKKERFSLILESASTNQTSMYLCASSPDLTSAGELFFGEGSRLTVL.

The chain combines TRBV6-5 with TRBJ2-5, with 7 bases that match TRBD2. V lost 8 bases and J lost 2; bases outside the gene matches: 5. The CDR3 sequence is 13 residues long. Per the germline V gene, CDR1 is MNHEY and CDR2 is SVGAGI. The CDR3 DNA sequence: TGTGCCAGCGGGAGGGACGAGCAAGAGACCCAGTACTTC. Its protein product is CASGRDEQETQYF.

This clone was seen just once. This chain joins TRBV5-1 and TRBJ2-1; TRBD2 might be the D (5 bases). The V and J ends lost 5 bases and 3 bases respectively, with 9 bases between them. Germline lookup yields CDR1 SGHRS and CDR2 YFSETQ. The CDR3 spans 13 residues. The CDR3 loop reads CASRKGDYNEQFF. The CDR3 DNA reads as TGCGCCAGCAGAAAGGGAGACTACAATGAGCAGTTCTTC.

This chain joins TRBV5-1 and TRBJ2-5, with D tentatively TRBD2 (5 bases). Germline values: CDR1 SGHRS, CDR2 YFSETQ. The CDR3 extends over 14 amino acids. Between the trimmed V and J ends, which lost 4 bases and 1 base, there was a span of 11 bases. The CDR3 bases are TGCGCCAGCAGCGACGGGAATTTCCAAGAGACCCAGTACTTC. Translated: CASSDGNFQETQYF.

V is TRBV5-7 and J is TRBJ2-7; 8 bases map to TRBD1. TRBV5-7 is an ORF for which the function is uncertain. V was clipped by 2 bases and J by 5 bases; unmatched bases: 9. The CDR3 runs to 15 residues. The CDR3 sequence: CASSFLTGGSDEQYF. CDR3 sequence (DNA): TGTGCCAGCAGCTTCCTCACAGGGGGGAGCGACGAGCAGTACTTC.